The present T cell receptor beta chain was sequenced within a study of shared clonotypes between healthy human individuals. Per the original methods: Junction-only immunoSEQ sequences carried no quality scores, so filtering differed. Here immunoSEQ multiplex PCR was the method, and the copy in TCRdb shows in-frame clones only, minus some. V and J calls and clone size come straight from that table; D and trimming were deduced from the DNA. Among over a million clones, about 80% were seen once, and the ten largest hold 0.5% to 0.65%. In the CD4+ fraction, cells were divided into CD45RA+ naive and CD45RA-negative memory subsets. The CDR3 spans 13 residues. Germline CDR1 reads SNHLY; CDR2 reads FYNNEI. V was trimmed by 11 bases and J by 2 bases, leaving 13 bases between them.

The chain has TRBV2 and TRBJ1-5; TRBD1 is a possible D gene (5 bases). The sequence was collected from a man between 18 and 29 years old in good health. Some clones in this sample may be carry-over from other donors' samples. Sequenced material: memory CD4+ T cells from PBMCs. The subset was: CD45RA-negative fraction. This chain's CDR3 is CAGGTVGNQPQHF. The CDR3 nucleotides read TGTGCCGGAGGGACGGTGGGCAATCAGCCCCAGCATTTT.